A single sample gave rise to the 12 T cell receptor beta chains below, sequenced in a study of T cells in Graves' hyperthyroidism and ophthalmopathy. Amplification yielded TCR beta CDR3 regions, with RNA transcripts as the source. RT-PCR in the first round (using the HTBI primer set) targeted the TCR CDR3. TCRdb reprocessed the multiplex PCR reads via MiXCR and lists one record per CDR3 protein. This table holds more than 550,000 distinct CDR3 sequences, over 40% found once. The sample was peripheral blood or thyroid tissue (not recorded which). The receptors were gathered from an adult man with Graves' disease, either hyperthyroidism or ophthalmopathy (not recorded which).

This clonotype was found many times. The chain recombines TRBV7-2 with TRBJ1-3; 9 nucleotides line up with TRBD1. V gave up 4 bases and J gave up 2 bases; unmatched junction bases: 3. This CDR3 region has 15 residues. Germline V gives CDR1 SGHTA, CDR2 FQGNSA. The CDR3 nucleotides are TGTGCCAGCAGCTCCGACAGGGGGGCTGGAAACACCATATATTTT. Translation: CASSSDRGAGNTIYF.

The chain recombines TRBV7-8 with TRBJ1-5, with a weak D call TRBD1 (6 bases). V lost 7 bases and J lost 2, with 15 bases in between. Germline V gene sequence: CDR1 SGHVS, CDR2 FQNEAQ. This CDR3 is built from 15 residues. The CDR3 protein is CASMGAEIGNQPQHF. DNA for the CDR3: TGTGCCAGCATGGGGGCAGAGATCGGCAATCAGCCCCAGCATTTT.

The chain employs TRBV19 and TRBJ1-1, with TRBD1 as a possible D gene (6 bases). Between the trimmed V and J ends, which lost 5 bases and 4 bases, there was a span of 14 bases. The CDR3 is made up of 14 amino acids. The V gene's germline CDR1 is LNHDA and CDR2 SQIVND (reference sequence). The CDR3 sequence is CASSPGAGSTEAFF. CDR3 bases: TGTGCCAGTAGTCCAGGGGCCGGGAGCACTGAAGCTTTCTTT.

This clonotype was seen more than once but under ten times. This chain links TRBV7-3 with TRBJ2-5, with D unclear. Germline V gene lookup returns CDR1 SGHTA and CDR2 FQGTGA. V was trimmed by 3 bases and J by 1 base, leaving 9 bases between them. The CDR3 sequence is 14 residues long. The CDR3 DNA follows: TGTGCCAGCAGCTTCGTTAGCTTCCAAGAGACCCAGTACTTC. Translation: CASSFVSFQETQYF.

This chain connects TRBV7-9 to TRBJ1-1; TRBD1 might be the D (5 bases). V dropped 0 bases and J dropped 3 bases, with 11 bases sitting between them. Per germline, CDR1 SEHNR and CDR2 FQNEAQ (reference sequence). This CDR3 is built from 15 residues. CDR3 in amino acids: CASSLAAGSYTEAFF. CDR3 in DNA: TGTGCCAGCAGCTTAGCTGCAGGGTCGTACACTGAAGCTTTCTTT. Variable domain in full (rest from reference TRBV7-9 and TRBJ1-1): DTGVSQNPRHKITKRGQNVTFRCDPISEHNRLYWYRQTLGQGPEFLTYFQNEAQLEKSRLLSDRFSAERPKGSFSTLEIQRTEQGDSAMYLCASSLAAGSYTEAFFGQGTRLTVV.

The chain uses TRBV5-1 and TRBJ2-7, with TRBD1 matching over 7 bases. This CDR3 is built from 15 residues. Germline V gene data show CDR1 as SGHRS and CDR2 as YFSETQ. V lost 2 bases and J lost 2; bases outside the gene matches: 7. CDR3 loop: CASSFLGQTTYEQYF. CDR3 sequence (DNA): TGCGCCAGCAGCTTCTTGGGACAGACTACCTACGAGCAGTACTTC.

The table lists this clonotype with a few counts. The V call is TRBV7-9, the J call TRBJ1-2; unclear D gene. V lost 5 bases and J 8 bases, leaving 18 bases between the germline ends. CDR3 length equals 14 residues. The germline CDR1 and CDR2 sequences are SEHNR and FQNEAQ (reference sequence). The DNA for the CDR3 is TGTGCCAGCAGCGCCAGCGGATTGGTCGAGGGCTACACCTTC. This translates into CASSASGLVEGYTF.

The chain employs TRBV29-1 and TRBJ1-6; 7 bases align to TRBD1. The germline V gene encodes CDR1 SQVTM and CDR2 ANQGSEA. This CDR3 has 13 amino acids. With 7 bases clipped from V and 8 bases from J, the junction kept 8 bases outside the gene matches. This CDR3 is CSASTGIDSPLHF. In nucleotides, the CDR3 is TGCAGCGCCTCGACAGGGATCGATTCACCCCTCCACTTT.

This clonotype was recorded many times. The gene calls are TRBV7-6 and TRBJ2-5, with 8 nucleotides matching TRBD2. V was clipped by 5 bases and J by 5 bases; unmatched bases: 4. Germline CDR1 is SGHVS and CDR2 is FNYEAQ. The CDR3 has 13 residues. CDR3 residues: CASSHSGIETQYF. The CDR3 DNA reads as TGTGCCAGCAGCCATAGCGGGATCGAGACCCAGTACTTC.

This clonotype appeared many times. The chain recombines TRBV10-3 with TRBJ2-6; weak D call: TRBD1 (6 bases). Per the germline V gene, CDR1 is ENHRY and CDR2 is SYGVKD. The CDR3 extends over 16 amino acids. The V and J ends lost 6 bases and 2 bases respectively, with 14 bases between them. Written as DNA, the CDR3 is TGTGCCATCAGGGGTACCAGACAGGCTGGGGCCAACGTCCTGACTTTC. Translating gives CAIRGTRQAGANVLTF.

This clonotype was detected a few times. This sequence joins TRBV20-1 and TRBJ1-1; 7 bases are a match to TRBD1. Trimming cost V 3 bases and J 5 bases; bases outside gene matches: 6. This CDR3 is 13 amino acids long. The germline V gene has CDR1 DFQATT and CDR2 SNEGSKA (reference sequence). CDR3 region: CSASPTGLTEAFF. In DNA form, the CDR3 reads TGCAGTGCTAGCCCGACAGGGCTTACTGAAGCTTTCTTT.

A note on this clonotype: Its ends do not fully match the called genes, so a read error is possible. The chain has TRBV24-1 and TRBJ2-7; 7 bases fit TRBD2. The CDR3 has 14 amino acids. CDR1 and CDR2 (germline): KGHDR, SFDVKD. CDR3 region: CASSYWREGYEQYF. Written as DNA, the CDR3 is TGTGCCAGCAGTTATTGGAGGGAGGGCTACGAGCAGTACTTC.